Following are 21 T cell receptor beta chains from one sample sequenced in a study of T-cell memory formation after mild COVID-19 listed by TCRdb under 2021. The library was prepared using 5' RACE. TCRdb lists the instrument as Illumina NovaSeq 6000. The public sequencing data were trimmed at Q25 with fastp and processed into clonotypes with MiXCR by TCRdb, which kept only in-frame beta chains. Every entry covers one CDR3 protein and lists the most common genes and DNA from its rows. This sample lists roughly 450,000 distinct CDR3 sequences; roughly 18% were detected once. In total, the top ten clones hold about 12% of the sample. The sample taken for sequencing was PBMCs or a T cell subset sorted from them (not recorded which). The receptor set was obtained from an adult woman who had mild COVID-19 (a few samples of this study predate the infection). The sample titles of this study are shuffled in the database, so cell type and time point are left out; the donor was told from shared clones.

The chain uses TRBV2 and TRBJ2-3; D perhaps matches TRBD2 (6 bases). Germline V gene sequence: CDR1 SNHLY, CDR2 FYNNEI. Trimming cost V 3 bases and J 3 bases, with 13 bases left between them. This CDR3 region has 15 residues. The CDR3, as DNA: TGTGCCAGCAGTGATCGGCTAGCGTTAACAGATACGCAGTATTTT. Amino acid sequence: CASSDRLALTDTQYF.

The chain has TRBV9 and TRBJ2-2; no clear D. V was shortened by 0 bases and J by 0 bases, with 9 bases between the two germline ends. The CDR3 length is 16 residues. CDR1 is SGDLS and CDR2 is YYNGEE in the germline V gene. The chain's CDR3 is CASSVVSSANTGELFF. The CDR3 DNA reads TGTGCCAGCAGCGTAGTGTCTTCTGCGAACACCGGGGAGCTGTTTTTT.

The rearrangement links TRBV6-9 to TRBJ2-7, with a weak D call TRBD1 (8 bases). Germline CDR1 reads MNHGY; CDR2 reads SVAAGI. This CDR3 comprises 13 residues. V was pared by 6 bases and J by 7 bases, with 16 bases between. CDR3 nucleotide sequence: TGTGCCAGCAGGTACCTACAGGGGGGGGAGCAGTACTTC. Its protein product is CASRYLQGGEQYF.

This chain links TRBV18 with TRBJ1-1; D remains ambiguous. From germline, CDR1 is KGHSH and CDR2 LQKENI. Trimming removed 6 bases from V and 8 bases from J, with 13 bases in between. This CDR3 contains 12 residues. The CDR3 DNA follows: TGTGCCAGCTCTAGCCCGGTTCCCGAAGCTTTCTTT. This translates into CASSSPVPEAFF. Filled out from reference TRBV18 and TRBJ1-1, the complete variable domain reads NAGVMQNPRHLVRRRGQEARLRCSPMKGHSHVYWYRQLPEEGLKFMVYLQKENIIDESGMPKERFSAEFPKEGPSILRIQQVVRGDSAAYFCASSSPVPEAFFGQGTRLTVV.

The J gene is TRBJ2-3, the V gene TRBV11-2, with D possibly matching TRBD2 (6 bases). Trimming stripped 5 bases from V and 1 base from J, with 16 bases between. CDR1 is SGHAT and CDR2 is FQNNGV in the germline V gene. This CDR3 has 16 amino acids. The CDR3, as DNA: TGTGCCAGCAGCGCGGGGAGGAGCGGACGCACAGATACGCAGTATTTT. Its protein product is CASSAGRSGRTDTQYF.

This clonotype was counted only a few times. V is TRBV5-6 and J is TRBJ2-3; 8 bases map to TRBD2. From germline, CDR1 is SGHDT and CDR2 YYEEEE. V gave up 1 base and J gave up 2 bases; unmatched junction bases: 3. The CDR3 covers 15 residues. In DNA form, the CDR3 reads TGTGCCAGCAGCTTGATAGCGGGGTACACAGATACGCAGTATTTT. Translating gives CASSLIAGYTDTQYF.

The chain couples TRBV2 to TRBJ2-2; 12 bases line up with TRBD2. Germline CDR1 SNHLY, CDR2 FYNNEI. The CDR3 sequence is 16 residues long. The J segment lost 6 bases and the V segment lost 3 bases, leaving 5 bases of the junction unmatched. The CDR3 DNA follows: TGTGCCAGCAGTGACCCTAGCGGGAGGGCCCCCGGGGAGCTGTTTTTT. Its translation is CASSDPSGRAPGELFF.

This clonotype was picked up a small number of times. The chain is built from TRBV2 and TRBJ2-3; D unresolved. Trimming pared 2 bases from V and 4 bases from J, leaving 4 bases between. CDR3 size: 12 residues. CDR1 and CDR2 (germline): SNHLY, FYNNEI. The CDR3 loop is CASSESPDTQYF. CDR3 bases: TGTGCCAGCAGTGAATCCCCAGATACGCAGTATTTT.

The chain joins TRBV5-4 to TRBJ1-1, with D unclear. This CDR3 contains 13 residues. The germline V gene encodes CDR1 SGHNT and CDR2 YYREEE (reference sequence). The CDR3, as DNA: TGTGCGCGCAGCAGAGGGCTTGACACTGAAGCTTTCTTT. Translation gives CARSRGLDTEAFF.

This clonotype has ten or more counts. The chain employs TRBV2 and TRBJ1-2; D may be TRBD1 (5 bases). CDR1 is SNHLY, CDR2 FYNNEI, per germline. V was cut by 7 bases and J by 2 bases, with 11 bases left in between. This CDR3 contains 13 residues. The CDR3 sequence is CASKGVTNYGYTF. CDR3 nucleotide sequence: TGTGCCAGCAAAGGGGTCACCAACTATGGCTACACCTTC.

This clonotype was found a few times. This CDR3 reads CASSGRLAGYNEQFF. The CDR3 DNA reads as TGTGCCAGCAGCGGCCGGCTAGCGGGGTACAATGAGCAGTTCTTC. The chain uses TRBV11-3 and TRBJ2-1; TRBD2 aligns across 9 bases. V dropped 5 bases and J dropped 4; count of bases not matched to a gene: 6. The CDR3 is 15 amino acids. Germline lookup yields CDR1 SGHNT and CDR2 YENEEA.

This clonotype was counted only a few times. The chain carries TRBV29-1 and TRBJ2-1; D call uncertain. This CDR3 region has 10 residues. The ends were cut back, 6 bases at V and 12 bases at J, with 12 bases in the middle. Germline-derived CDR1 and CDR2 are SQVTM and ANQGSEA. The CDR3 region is CSVADSGQFF. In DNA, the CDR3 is TGCAGCGTGGCAGACTCGGGGCAGTTCTTC.

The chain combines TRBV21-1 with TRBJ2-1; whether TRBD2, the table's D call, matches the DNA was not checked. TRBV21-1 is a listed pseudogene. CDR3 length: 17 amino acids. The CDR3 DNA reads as TGTGCCAGCAGCAAAAGAGGGTCCAGGGGGCTCGTCAATGAGCAGTTCTTC. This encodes CASSKRGSRGLVNEQFF.

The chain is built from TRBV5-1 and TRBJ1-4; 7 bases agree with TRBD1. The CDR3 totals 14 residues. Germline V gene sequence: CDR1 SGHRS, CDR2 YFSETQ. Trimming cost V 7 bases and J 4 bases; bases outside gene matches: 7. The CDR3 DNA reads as TGCGCCAGCGGGGGGGGACAGCGTAATGAAAAACTGTTTTTT. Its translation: CASGGGQRNEKLFF.

The CDR3 nucleotides are TGTGCCAGCAGCTTAGGTTGGGACAACTCCTACGAGCAGTACTTC. Translating gives CASSLGWDNSYEQYF. The chain joins TRBV7-2 to TRBJ2-7; TRBD1 might be the D (6 bases). CDR3 size: 15 residues. V shed 1 base and J shed 0 bases, with 10 bases lying between them. Germline V lookup: CDR1 SGHTA, CDR2 FQGNSA.

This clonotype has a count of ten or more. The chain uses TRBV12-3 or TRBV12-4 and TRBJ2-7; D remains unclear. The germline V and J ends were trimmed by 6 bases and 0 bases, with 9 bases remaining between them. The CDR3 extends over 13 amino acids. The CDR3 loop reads CASSLGFSYEQYF. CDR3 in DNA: TGTGCCAGCAGCCTCGGGTTCTCCTACGAGCAGTACTTC.

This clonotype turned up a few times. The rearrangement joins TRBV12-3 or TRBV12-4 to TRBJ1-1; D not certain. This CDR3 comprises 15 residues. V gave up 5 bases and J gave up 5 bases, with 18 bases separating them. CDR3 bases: TGTGCCAGCAGTCCCAGGCGCCTTGGGCTGACTGAAGCTTTCTTT. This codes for CASSPRRLGLTEAFF.

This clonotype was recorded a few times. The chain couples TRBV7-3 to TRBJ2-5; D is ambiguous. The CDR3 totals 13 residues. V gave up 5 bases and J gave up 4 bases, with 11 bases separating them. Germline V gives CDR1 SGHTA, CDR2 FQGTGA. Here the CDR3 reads CASSPTPLETQYF. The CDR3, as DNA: TGTGCCAGCAGCCCGACCCCCTTAGAGACCCAGTACTTC.

Here the CDR3 reads CASSLVGVRPEAFF. The CDR3 coding sequence is TGTGCCAGCAGCTTAGTAGGGGTACGGCCTGAAGCTTTCTTT. The chain joins TRBV7-9 to TRBJ1-1; TRBD1 might be the D (5 bases). Germline CDR1 reads SEHNR; CDR2 reads FQNEAQ (reference sequence). The CDR3 totals 14 residues. Trimming took 1 base from V and 6 from J, leaving 12 bases between them. The full variable domain, its missing parts supplied by reference TRBV7-9 and TRBJ1-1, is DTGVSQNPRHKITKRGQNVTFRCDPISEHNRLYWYRQTLGQGPEFLTYFQNEAQLEKSRLLSDRFSAERPKGSFSTLEIQRTEQGDSAMYLCASSLVGVRPEAFFGQGTRLTVV.

The CDR3 region is CSARDVSVNGGYTF. CDR3 DNA sequence: TGCAGTGCTAGAGATGTGTCGGTCAACGGGGGCTACACCTTC. The rearrangement links TRBV20-1 to TRBJ1-2; D unresolved. V lost 0 bases to trimming and J lost 8 bases, with 16 bases between them. The length of the CDR3 is 14 residues. Per germline, CDR1 DFQATT and CDR2 SNEGSKA (reference sequence).

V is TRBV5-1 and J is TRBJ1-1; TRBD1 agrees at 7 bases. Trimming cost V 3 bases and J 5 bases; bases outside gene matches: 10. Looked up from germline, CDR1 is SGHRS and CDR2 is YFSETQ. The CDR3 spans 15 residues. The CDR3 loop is CASSWDAGGGTEAFF. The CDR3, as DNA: TGCGCCAGCAGCTGGGACGCAGGGGGAGGTACTGAAGCTTTCTTT.